Presented here are 25 T cell receptor beta chains from one specimen sequenced in a study of blood T cell repertoires in COVID-19. Here immunoSEQ multiplex PCR was the method, and the copy in TCRdb shows in-frame clones only, minus some. The sample lists 200,000 to 250,000 clones; more than 80% were seen once. Sequencing was carried out using PBMCs or T cells enriched from blood (not recorded which). The receptors were sampled from a man between 40 and 49 years old who had recovered from COVID-19.

This rearrangement joins TRBV4-1 to TRBJ2-1; the D gene is possibly TRBD2 (5 bases). The V gene lost 4 bases and the J gene lost 10 bases, with 14 bases spanning the gap. Germline CDR1 reads MGHRA; CDR2 reads YSYEKL. This CDR3 region has 13 residues. The CDR3 region has the DNA TGCGCCAGCAGCCGGATCGGTGGGGAGGAGCAGTTCTTC. This sequence encodes CASSRIGGEEQFF.

V is TRBV3-1 (or the pseudogene TRBV3-2) and J is TRBJ1-1; D might be TRBD1 (6 bases). CDR3 length equals 15 residues. Germline V lookup: CDR1 LGHDT, CDR2 YNNKEL (reference sequence). The V end was cut by 5 bases, the J end by 3 bases, with 16 bases between. The chain's CDR3 is CASSIRGRGYTEAFF. The DNA of the CDR3 is TGTGCCAGCAGCATCAGAGGCAGGGGATACACTGAAGCTTTCTTT.

The chain employs TRBV5-8 and TRBJ1-1, with a weak D call TRBD1 (5 bases). CDR3 length equals 14 residues. Per germline, CDR1 SGHTS and CDR2 YDEGEE. Deletions cut 0 bases from V and 0 bases from J, with 6 bases between. The chain's CDR3 is CASSLDRMNTEAFF. The CDR3 bases are TGTGCCAGCAGCTTGGACAGGATGAACACTGAAGCTTTCTTT. The variable domain in full, with the rest retrieved from reference TRBV5-8 and TRBJ1-1, is EAGVTQSPTHLIKTRGQQATLRCSPISGHTSVYWYQQALGLGLQFLLWYDEGEERNRGNFPPRFSGRQFPNYSSELNVNALELEDSALYLCASSLDRMNTEAFFGQGTRLTVV.

V and J are TRBV7-8 and TRBJ2-7; perhaps TRBD1 as D (7 bases). CDR3 length equals 15 residues. Trimming left V 5 bases short and J 1 base short, with 15 bases between. Germline V CDR1 and CDR2: SGHVS, FQNEAQ. The CDR3 protein is CASSRVSGGSYEQYF. Written as DNA, the CDR3 is TGTGCCAGCAGCCGCGTGTCAGGGGGGTCCTACGAGCAGTACTTC.

There are a few counts of this clone. This chain joins TRBV6-5 and TRBJ2-1; D might be TRBD1 (6 bases). Germline values: CDR1 MNHEY, CDR2 SVGAGI. Trimming removed 2 bases from V and 4 bases from J, with 15 bases in between. This CDR3 contains 16 residues. The CDR3 region is CASSYTPGRGYNEQFF. The CDR3 nucleotides are TGTGCCAGCAGTTACACCCCGGGAAGGGGGTACAATGAGCAGTTCTTC.

The V and J genes are TRBV3-1 (or the pseudogene TRBV3-2) and TRBJ2-5, with TRBD2 matching over 13 bases. The CDR3 is 16 residues long. The J segment lost 1 base and the V segment lost 4 bases, leaving 3 bases of the junction unmatched. CDR1 and CDR2 (germline): LGHDT, YNNKEL (reference sequence). The CDR3: CASSLGTSGVQETQYF. In DNA form, the CDR3 reads TGTGCCAGCAGCCTGGGGACTAGCGGGGTCCAAGAGACCCAGTACTTC.

This chain connects TRBV6-1 to TRBJ1-2; the D gene is possibly TRBD1 (5 bases). Germline CDR1 is MNHNS and CDR2 is SASEGT. Trimming left V 2 bases short and J 5 bases short, with 21 bases between. The CDR3 has 17 residues. The CDR3 bases are TGTGCCAGCAGTGAACAGGGCCTCCGGCTGCTGGGGTATGGCTACACCTTC. Its protein is CASSEQGLRLLGYGYTF.

CDR3 loop: CASSQSLSGGDRANTGELFF. DNA of the CDR3: TGCGCCAGCAGTCAATCCCTTAGCGGGGGGGACCGCGCGAACACCGGGGAGCTGTTTTTT. The V gene is TRBV23-1, the J gene TRBJ2-2, with TRBD2 matching over 11 bases. TRBV23-1 is marked as an open reading frame, function uncertain. CDR3 size: 20 residues. V trimming: 0 bases; J trimming: 0 bases; junction bases outside the gene matches: 9.

This chain connects TRBV7-9 to TRBJ2-5; 10 bases map to TRBD1. The CDR3 totals 14 residues. The V gene's germline CDR1 is SEHNR and CDR2 FQNEAQ (reference sequence). J was trimmed by 5 bases and V by 2 bases; bases with no gene match: 2. The CDR3 loop reads CASSLRTGGETQYF. The DNA for the CDR3 is TGTGCCAGCAGCTTAAGGACAGGGGGGGAGACCCAGTACTTC.

This clone has a handful of counts. The chain carries TRBV3-1 (or the pseudogene TRBV3-2) and TRBJ1-2, with a tentative D call TRBD1 (5 bases). CDR3 length: 13 residues. The V gene lost 6 bases and the J gene lost 8 bases, with 16 bases spanning the gap. Germline loops: CDR1 LGHDT, CDR2 YNNKEL (reference sequence). The CDR3 spells CASRAGPSGGYTF. The CDR3 DNA sequence: TGTGCCAGCAGAGCGGGACCCTCGGGGGGCTACACCTTC.

V gene TRBV4-2 combines with J gene TRBJ2-5; 11 positions agree with TRBD2. Germline-derived CDR1 and CDR2 are LGHNA and YNFKEQ. The length of the CDR3 is 22 residues. With 0 bases clipped from V and 7 bases from J, the junction kept 25 bases outside the gene matches. CDR3 in amino acids: CASSQEVGSGLAASSLTATQYF. The CDR3 nucleotides read TGTGCCAGCAGCCAAGAAGTAGGGTCGGGACTAGCGGCGAGTTCCCTAACGGCGACCCAGTACTTC.

The chain carries TRBV12-5 and TRBJ2-5; TRBD1 matches at 7 bases. Trimming took 2 bases from V and 1 from J; bases not matched to a gene: 10. The CDR3 length is 17 residues. Germline-derived CDR1 and CDR2 are LGHNT and FRNRAP. CDR3 residues: CASGLTTTGIPQETQYF. Written as DNA, the CDR3 is TGTGCTAGTGGTTTGACCACGACAGGGATACCCCAAGAGACCCAGTACTTC.

V gene TRBV7-6 combines with J gene TRBJ2-5, with 11 positions matching TRBD2. This CDR3 region has 15 residues. CDR1 is SGHVS and CDR2 is FNYEAQ in the germline V gene. The ends lost 7 bases at V and 3 bases at J; junction bases unmatched: 7. CDR3 sequence (DNA): TGTGCCAGCACTAAACAGGGACTAGCGGAAGAGACCCAGTACTTC. It encodes CASTKQGLAEETQYF.

This rearrangement joins TRBV3-1 (or the pseudogene TRBV3-2) to TRBJ1-3; 10 nucleotides match TRBD1. The CDR3 is 16 residues long. The germline V gene has CDR1 LGHDT and CDR2 YNNKEL (reference sequence). V shed 4 bases and J 1 base; nucleotides not matched to a gene: 4. CDR3 sequence (DNA): TGTGCCAGCAGCCGGACAGGGGGTTCGTCTGGAAACACCATATATTTT. It codes for CASSRTGGSSGNTIYF.

The rearrangement uses TRBV18 and TRBJ2-1, with TRBD1 matching 7 bases. With V trimmed by 1 base and J by 9 bases, 3 bases remained unmatched. The germline V gene encodes CDR1 KGHSH and CDR2 LQKENI. CDR3 size: 13 residues. CDR3 residues: CASSPQGAGEQFF. The CDR3 DNA is TGTGCCAGCTCACCACAGGGGGCCGGTGAGCAGTTCTTC.

This chain links TRBV5-1 with TRBJ2-3; perhaps TRBD1 as D (5 bases). Looked up from germline, CDR1 is SGHRS and CDR2 is YFSETQ. Trimming removed 2 bases from V and 0 bases from J, with 16 bases in between. The CDR3 totals 17 residues. The DNA for the CDR3 is TGCGCCAGCAGCTTTGGCCCTCGAAAGGGGAGCACAGATACGCAGTATTTT. This codes for CASSFGPRKGSTDTQYF.

This clone was counted between two and nine times. The V and J genes are TRBV7-6 and TRBJ1-5; 10 bases are a match to TRBD1. There are 17 residues in the CDR3. CDR1 is SGHVS and CDR2 is FNYEAQ in the germline V gene. Unmatched junction bases numbered 11, after V lost 3 bases and J lost 6 bases. This CDR3 reads CASSLLSGQGGFQPQHF. The DNA of the CDR3 is TGTGCCAGCAGCTTGCTATCCGGACAGGGGGGTTTTCAGCCCCAGCATTTT.

V usage is TRBV18 and J usage is TRBJ1-2; D remains ambiguous. V gave up 1 base and J gave up 8 bases, with 20 bases separating them. The CDR3 covers 16 residues. The germline V gene encodes CDR1 KGHSH and CDR2 LQKENI. The CDR3 reads CASSPLRTLDIWGYTF. The CDR3 DNA is TGTGCCAGCTCACCACTGAGAACCCTAGATATATGGGGCTACACCTTC.

V is TRBV5-1 and J is TRBJ1-2; unclear D gene. Germline CDR1 reads SGHRS; CDR2 reads YFSETQ. CDR3 length: 13 residues. Trimming took off 2 bases at V and 6 bases at J, with 11 bases between the two ends. CDR3 DNA sequence: TGCGCCAGCAGCTTCAATGCAGGCGATGGCTACACCTTC. Translation gives CASSFNAGDGYTF.

This chain links TRBV7-2 with TRBJ2-1; 12 bases map to TRBD1. The germline gives CDR1 SGHTA, CDR2 FQGNSA. Trimming at V came to 2 bases and at J to 9 bases, leaving 5 bases not matched to a gene. The length of the CDR3 is 15 residues. CDR3 sequence: CASSLPGQGAGEQFF. DNA for the CDR3: TGTGCCAGCAGCTTACCGGGACAGGGGGCGGGTGAGCAGTTCTTC.

V gene TRBV5-1 combines with J gene TRBJ2-5, with 9 bases aligning to TRBD1. The ends lost 4 bases at V and 0 bases at J; junction bases unmatched: 4. The CDR3 is 15 amino acids. Germline V gene lookup returns CDR1 SGHRS and CDR2 YFSETQ. The CDR3 nucleotides are TGCGCCAGCAGCAAAGGGGACAGGGACCAAGAGACCCAGTACTTC. Protein: CASSKGDRDQETQYF. Variable domain in full (rest from reference TRBV5-1 and TRBJ2-5): KAGVTQTPRYLIKTRGQQVTLSCSPISGHRSVSWYQQTPGQGLQFLFEYFSETQRNKGNFPGRFSGRQFSNSRSEMNVSTLELGDSALYLCASSKGDRDQETQYFGPGTRLLVL.

The sample holds one count of this clone. The chain recombines TRBV9 with TRBJ1-4; D perhaps matches TRBD1 (6 bases). The CDR3 contains 15 residues. V was pared by 1 base and J by 8 bases, with 15 bases between. The V gene's germline CDR1 is SGDLS and CDR2 YYNGEE. The CDR3 bases are TGTGCCAGCAGCGTACAGGGGAGTGGTCGGGAAAAACTGTTTTTT. This translates into CASSVQGSGREKLFF.

This chain connects TRBV9 to TRBJ1-2; D may be TRBD1 (6 bases). CDR1 is SGDLS, CDR2 YYNGEE, per germline. Trimming removed 0 bases from V and 4 bases from J, with 13 bases in between. This CDR3 has 15 residues. The CDR3 loop reads CASSVALGGAYGYTF. DNA of the CDR3: TGTGCCAGCAGCGTAGCCTTAGGGGGGGCCTATGGCTACACCTTC.

Of note for this clone: Germline and junction disagree at one end, which may indicate a read error. The rearrangement links TRBV29-1 to TRBJ2-3; D might be TRBD2 (6 bases). Germline V gives CDR1 SQVTM, CDR2 ANQGSEA. This CDR3 region has 14 residues. CDR3: CSVKEAGTSDTQYF. The CDR3 nucleotides are TGCAGCGTTAAAGAGGCGGGGACCTCAGATACGCAGTATTTT.

The rearrangement uses TRBV18 and TRBJ2-4; TRBD1 agrees at 11 bases. CDR3 length equals 15 residues. Germline-derived CDR1 and CDR2 are KGHSH and LQKENI. The V gene end was trimmed by 3 bases and the J gene end by 9 bases; junction bases not matched to a gene: 7. This CDR3 reads CASSPGQGETSIQYF. The DNA for the CDR3 is TGTGCCAGCTCACCGGGACAGGGGGAGACAAGCATTCAGTACTTC.